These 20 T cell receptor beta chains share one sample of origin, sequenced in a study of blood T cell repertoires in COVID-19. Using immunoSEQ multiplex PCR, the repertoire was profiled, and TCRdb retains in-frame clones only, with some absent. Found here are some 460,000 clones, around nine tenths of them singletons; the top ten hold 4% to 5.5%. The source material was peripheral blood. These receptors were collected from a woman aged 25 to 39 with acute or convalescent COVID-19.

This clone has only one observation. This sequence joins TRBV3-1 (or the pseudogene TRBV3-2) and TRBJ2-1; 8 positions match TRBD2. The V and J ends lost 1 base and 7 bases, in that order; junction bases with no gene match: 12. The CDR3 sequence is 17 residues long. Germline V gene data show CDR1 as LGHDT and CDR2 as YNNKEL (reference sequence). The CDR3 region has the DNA TGTGCCAGCAGCCAAGGACATGGGGGACTAGAGTTGAATGAGCAGTTCTTC. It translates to CASSQGHGGLELNEQFF.

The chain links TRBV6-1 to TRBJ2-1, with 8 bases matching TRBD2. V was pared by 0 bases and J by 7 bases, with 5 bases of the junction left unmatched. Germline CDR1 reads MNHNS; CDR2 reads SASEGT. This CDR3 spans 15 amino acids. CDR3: CASSEARGGLNEQFF. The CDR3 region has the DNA TGTGCCAGCAGTGAAGCTCGGGGGGGCCTGAATGAGCAGTTCTTC.

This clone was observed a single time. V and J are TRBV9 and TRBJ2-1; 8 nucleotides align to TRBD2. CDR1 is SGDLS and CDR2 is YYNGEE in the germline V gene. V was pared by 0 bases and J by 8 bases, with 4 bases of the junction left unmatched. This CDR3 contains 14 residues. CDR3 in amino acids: CASSVEGRGDEQFF. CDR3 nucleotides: TGTGCCAGCAGCGTAGAGGGGCGGGGGGATGAGCAGTTCTTC. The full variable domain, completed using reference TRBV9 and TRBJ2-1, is DSGVTQTPKHLITATGQRVTLRCSPRSGDLSVYWYQQSLDQGLQFLIQYYNGEERAKGNILERFSAQQFPDLHSELNLSSLELGDSALYFCASSVEGRGDEQFFGPGTRLTVL.

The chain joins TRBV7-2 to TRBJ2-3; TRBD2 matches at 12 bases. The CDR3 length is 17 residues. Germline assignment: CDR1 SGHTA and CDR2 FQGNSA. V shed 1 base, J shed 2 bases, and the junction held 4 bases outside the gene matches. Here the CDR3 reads CASSLGLAGGLTDTQYF. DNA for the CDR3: TGTGCCAGCAGCTTAGGGCTAGCGGGGGGGCTCACAGATACGCAGTATTTT. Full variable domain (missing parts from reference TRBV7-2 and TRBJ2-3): GAGVSQSPSNKVTEKGKDVELRCDPISGHTALYWYRQSLGQGLEFLIYFQGNSAPDKSGLPSDRFSAERTGGSVSTLTIQRTQQEDSAVYLCASSLGLAGGLTDTQYFGPGTRLTVL.

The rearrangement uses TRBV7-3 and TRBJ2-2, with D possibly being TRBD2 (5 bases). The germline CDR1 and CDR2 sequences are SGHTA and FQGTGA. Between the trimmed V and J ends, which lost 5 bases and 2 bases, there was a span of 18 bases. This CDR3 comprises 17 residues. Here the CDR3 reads CASSPERRPENTGELFF. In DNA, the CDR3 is TGTGCCAGCAGCCCCGAGCGGCGACCAGAAAACACCGGGGAGCTGTTTTTT.

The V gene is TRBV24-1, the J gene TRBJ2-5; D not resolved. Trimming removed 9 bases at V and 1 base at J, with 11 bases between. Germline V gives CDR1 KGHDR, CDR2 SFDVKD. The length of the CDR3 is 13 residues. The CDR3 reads CATADKSQETQYF. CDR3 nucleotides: TGTGCCACCGCCGACAAAAGCCAAGAGACCCAGTACTTC.

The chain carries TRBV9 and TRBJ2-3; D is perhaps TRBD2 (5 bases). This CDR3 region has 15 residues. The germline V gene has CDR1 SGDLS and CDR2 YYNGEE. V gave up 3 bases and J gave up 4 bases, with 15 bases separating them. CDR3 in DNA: TGTGCCAGCAGCGGCACCGGGCAGAGGGCAGATACGCAGTATTTT. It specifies CASSGTGQRADTQYF.

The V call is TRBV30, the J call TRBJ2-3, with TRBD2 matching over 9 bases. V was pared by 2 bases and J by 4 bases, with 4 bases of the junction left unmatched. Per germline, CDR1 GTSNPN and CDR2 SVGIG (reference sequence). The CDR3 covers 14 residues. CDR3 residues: CAWSLAGVADTQYF. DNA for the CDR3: TGTGCCTGGAGTTTAGCGGGGGTTGCAGATACGCAGTATTTT.

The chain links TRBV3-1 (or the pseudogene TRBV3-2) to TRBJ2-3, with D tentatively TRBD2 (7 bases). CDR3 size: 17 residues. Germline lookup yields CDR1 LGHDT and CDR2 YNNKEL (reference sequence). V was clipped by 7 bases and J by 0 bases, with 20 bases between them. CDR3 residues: CASTNVGGRDSTDTQYF. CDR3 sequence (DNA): TGTGCCAGCACCAACGTCGGGGGGCGGGATAGCACAGATACGCAGTATTTT.

The CDR3 is CASSTVNQPQHF. CDR3 bases: TGTGCCAGCAGTACGGTCAATCAGCCCCAGCATTTT. The chain is built from TRBV6-5 and TRBJ1-5; D gene ambiguous. The CDR3 runs 12 residues. In germline, CDR1 is MNHEY, CDR2 SVGAGI. V dropped 5 bases and J dropped 3 bases, with 5 bases sitting between them.

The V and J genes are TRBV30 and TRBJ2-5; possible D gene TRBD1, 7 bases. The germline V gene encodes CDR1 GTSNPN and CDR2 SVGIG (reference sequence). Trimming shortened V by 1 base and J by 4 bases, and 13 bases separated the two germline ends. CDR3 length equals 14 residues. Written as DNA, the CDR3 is TGTGCCTGGAGTGCCGGAGGGGGCGGAGAGACCCAGTACTTC. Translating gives CAWSAGGGGETQYF.

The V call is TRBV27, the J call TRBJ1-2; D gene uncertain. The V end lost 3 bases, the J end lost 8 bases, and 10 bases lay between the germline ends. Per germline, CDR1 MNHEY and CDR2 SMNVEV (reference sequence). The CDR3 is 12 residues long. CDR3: CASSFWGGGYTF. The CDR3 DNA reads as TGTGCCAGCAGTTTTTGGGGAGGCGGCTACACCTTC.

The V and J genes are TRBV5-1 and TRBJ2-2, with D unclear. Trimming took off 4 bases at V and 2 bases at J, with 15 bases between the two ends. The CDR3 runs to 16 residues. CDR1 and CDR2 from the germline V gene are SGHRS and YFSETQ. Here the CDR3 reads CASSLVALPNTGELFF. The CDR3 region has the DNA TGCGCCAGCAGCCTCGTAGCCCTTCCCAACACCGGGGAGCTGTTTTTT.

The DNA of the CDR3 is TGTGCCAGCAGCCGCCAGCGGGGGGGGACAGATACGCAGTATTTT. It yields the protein CASSRQRGGTDTQYF. V is TRBV7-3 and J is TRBJ2-3; TRBD2 agrees at 10 bases. The CDR3 covers 15 residues. From germline, CDR1 is SGHTA and CDR2 FQGTGA. J was trimmed by 3 bases and V by 5 bases; bases with no gene match: 5.

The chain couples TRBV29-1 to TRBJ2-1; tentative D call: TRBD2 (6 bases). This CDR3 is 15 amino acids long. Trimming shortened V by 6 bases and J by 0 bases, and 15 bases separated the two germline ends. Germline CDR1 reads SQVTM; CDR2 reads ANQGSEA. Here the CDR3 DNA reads TGCAGCGTAACGGGACTTCCCTCCTCCTACAATGAGCAGTTCTTC. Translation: CSVTGLPSSYNEQFF.

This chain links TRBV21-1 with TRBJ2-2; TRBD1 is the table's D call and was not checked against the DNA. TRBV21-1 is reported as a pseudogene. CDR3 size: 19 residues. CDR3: CASSKVDMAGTDSAGELFF. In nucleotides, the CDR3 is TGTGCCAGCAGCAAAGTCGATATGGCAGGGACAGATAGTGCCGGGGAGCTGTTTTTT.

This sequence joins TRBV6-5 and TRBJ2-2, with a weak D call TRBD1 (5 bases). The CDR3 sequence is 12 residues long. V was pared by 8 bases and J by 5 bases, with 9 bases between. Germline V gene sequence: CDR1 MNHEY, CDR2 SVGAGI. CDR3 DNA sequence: TGTGCCAGCTCAGGGCGGACCGGGGAGCTGTTTTTT. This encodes CASSGRTGELFF.

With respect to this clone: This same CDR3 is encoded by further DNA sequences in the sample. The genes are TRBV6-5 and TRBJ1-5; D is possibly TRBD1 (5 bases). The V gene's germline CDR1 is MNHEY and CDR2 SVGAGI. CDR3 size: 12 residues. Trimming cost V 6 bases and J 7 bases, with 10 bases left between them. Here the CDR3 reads CASRAGNQPQHF. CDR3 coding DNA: TGTGCCAGCAGGGCAGGGAACCAGCCCCAGCATTTT.

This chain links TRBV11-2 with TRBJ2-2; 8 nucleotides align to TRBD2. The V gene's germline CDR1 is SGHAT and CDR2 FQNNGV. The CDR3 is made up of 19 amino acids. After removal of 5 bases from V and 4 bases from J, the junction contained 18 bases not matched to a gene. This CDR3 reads CASSPMAGLVGWVTGELFF. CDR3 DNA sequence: TGTGCCAGCAGCCCCATGGCGGGACTAGTCGGGTGGGTCACCGGGGAGCTGTTTTTT.

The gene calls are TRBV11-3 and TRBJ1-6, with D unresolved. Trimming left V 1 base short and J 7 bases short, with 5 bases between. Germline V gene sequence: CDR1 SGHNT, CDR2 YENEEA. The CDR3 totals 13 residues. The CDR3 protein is CASSLGLNSPLHF. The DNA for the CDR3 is TGTGCCAGCAGCTTAGGGCTCAATTCACCCCTCCACTTT. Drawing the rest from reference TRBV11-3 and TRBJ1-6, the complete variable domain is EAGVVQSPRYKIIEKKQPVAFWCNPISGHNTLYWYLQNLGQGPELLIRYENEEAVDDSQLPKDRFSAERLKGVDSTLKIQPAELGDSAVYLCASSLGLNSPLHFGNGTRLTVT.